Presented here are 17 T cell receptor beta chains from one specimen sequenced in a study of T-cell reconstitution after alpha-beta-depleted transplantation in children. Unique molecular identifiers were incorporated when the TCRbeta library was constructed. One entry per CDR3 protein results from TCRdb running MiXCR on the PCR reads. Among about 350,000 distinct CDR3 sequences, less than 15% were seen once, and the ten largest hold around 4.5%. Sequences were derived from PBMCs, sampled from the stem cell graft. Receptors were obtained from a human donor who donated a stem cell graft to a child with Fanconi anemia.

In this sample, this clonotype turned up many times. The genes are TRBV5-1 and TRBJ2-1; D is possibly TRBD1 or TRBD2 (5 bases each). Germline lookup yields CDR1 SGHRS and CDR2 YFSETQ. The CDR3 length is 15 residues. V was shortened by 1 base and J by 5 bases, with 13 bases between the two germline ends. CDR3 bases: TGCGCCAGCAGCTTGTCGGGGACCGGACACAATGAGCAGTTCTTC. Translating it yields CASSLSGTGHNEQFF.

The sample holds a few counts of this clonotype. This rearrangement joins TRBV2 to TRBJ2-3, with D possibly being TRBD1 (7 bases). Trimming took off 7 bases at V and 6 bases at J, with 14 bases between the two ends. Looked up from germline, CDR1 is SNHLY and CDR2 is FYNNEI. This CDR3 is built from 13 residues. The chain's CDR3 is CASNQGGLDTQYF. CDR3 nucleotides: TGTGCCAGCAACCAGGGGGGATTGGATACGCAGTATTTT.

The rearrangement uses TRBV30 and TRBJ1-4; a weak D match, TRBD1 (5 bases). In germline, CDR1 is GTSNPN, CDR2 SVGIG (reference sequence). Trimming removed 2 bases at V and 8 bases at J, with 12 bases between. CDR3 length equals 13 residues. CDR3 residues: CAWSFGWGEKLFF. The CDR3 DNA reads as TGTGCCTGGAGTTTCGGCTGGGGGGAAAAACTGTTTTTT.

The rearrangement joins TRBV12-3 or TRBV12-4 to TRBJ2-7; perhaps TRBD1 as D (5 bases). V was trimmed by 6 bases and J by 7 bases, leaving 16 bases between them. The CDR3 sequence is 13 residues long. The CDR3 loop is CASSFLGAGEQYF. The DNA of the CDR3 is TGTGCCAGCAGCTTCCTAGGGGCTGGGGAGCAGTACTTC.

The chain combines TRBV15 with TRBJ2-2; D perhaps matches TRBD2 (5 bases). The CDR3 has 15 amino acids. Trimming cost V 3 bases and J 1 base, with 9 bases left between them. The germline V gene encodes CDR1 LNHNV and CDR2 YYDKDF (reference sequence). This CDR3 is CATSRDSLNTGELFF. As DNA, the CDR3 is TGTGCCACCAGCAGGGACTCGCTGAACACCGGGGAGCTGTTTTTT.

The chain couples TRBV20-1 to TRBJ2-3, with unresolved D. Looked up from germline, CDR1 is DFQATT and CDR2 is SNEGSKA (reference sequence). With 4 bases removed from V and 4 bases from J, the gap between germline ends came to 9 bases. This CDR3 region has 12 residues. The CDR3 DNA follows: TGCAGTGCTAAATCCGGTGCAGATACGCAGTATTTT. Its translation: CSAKSGADTQYF.

V and J are TRBV19 and TRBJ1-5; D uncertain. The CDR3 runs 11 residues. Germline lookup yields CDR1 LNHDA and CDR2 SQIVND (reference sequence). The CDR3 bases are TGTCGGCAAAGCTCCGGTCAGCCCCAGCATTTT. Its translation is CRQSSGQPQHF.

The chain uses TRBV15 and TRBJ2-3; tentative D call: TRBD1 (6 bases). Per germline, CDR1 LNHNV and CDR2 YYDKDF (reference sequence). V was clipped by 3 bases and J by 5 bases, with 21 bases between them. The CDR3 is made up of 17 amino acids. CDR3 region: CATSRATGPTTQDTQYF. CDR3 sequence (DNA): TGTGCCACCAGCAGGGCTACAGGGCCCACGACCCAAGATACGCAGTATTTT.

This clonotype has a handful of counts. This sequence joins TRBV29-1 and TRBJ1-4, with D unresolved. The CDR3 has 11 amino acids. The germline V gene encodes CDR1 SQVTM and CDR2 ANQGSEA. Trimming pared 4 bases from V and 4 bases from J, leaving 4 bases between. CDR3 amino acids: CSVVVNEKLFF. Here the CDR3 DNA reads TGCAGCGTTGTGGTTAATGAAAAACTGTTTTTT.

At least ten counts were recorded for this clonotype. The V call is TRBV10-2, the J call TRBJ1-5, with TRBD1 matching 9 bases. J lost 9 bases, V lost 5 bases, and 5 bases had no gene match. This CDR3 contains 13 residues. Germline-derived CDR1 and CDR2 are WSHSY and SAAADI. The CDR3: CASSSGQGRPQHF. In nucleotides, the CDR3 is TGCGCCAGCAGTTCGGGACAGGGTCGGCCCCAGCATTTT.

In this sample, this clonotype turned up a few times. The chain combines TRBV5-6 with TRBJ1-3; D is possibly TRBD1 (5 bases). The CDR3 contains 13 residues. Germline-derived CDR1 and CDR2 are SGHDT and YYEEEE. Trimming cost V 3 bases and J 3 bases, with 7 bases left between them. CDR3 residues: CASSWGRGNTIYF. Written as DNA, the CDR3 is TGTGCCAGCAGCTGGGGACGTGGAAACACCATATATTTT.

V and J are TRBV18 and TRBJ1-1; D possibly corresponds to TRBD1 (6 bases). CDR3 length: 14 residues. Between the trimmed V and J ends, which lost 3 bases and 4 bases, there was a span of 12 bases. Per the germline V gene, CDR1 is KGHSH and CDR2 is LQKENI. The CDR3 loop is CASSPPTDSTEAFF. The CDR3 DNA is TGTGCCAGCTCACCCCCAACGGACAGCACTGAAGCTTTCTTT.

The chain combines TRBV20-1 with TRBJ2-5; D may be TRBD1 (5 bases). The CDR3 is 12 residues long. Per the germline V gene, CDR1 is DFQATT and CDR2 is SNEGSKA (reference sequence). Trimming took 3 bases from V and 11 from J, leaving 16 bases between them. The CDR3 DNA follows: TGCAGTGCTAGTCCCACAGGATTCGGACAGTACTTC. This encodes CSASPTGFGQYF.

This clonotype was found a few times. The V gene is TRBV30, the J gene TRBJ1-1; a weak D match, TRBD1 (5 bases). The CDR3 is made up of 13 amino acids. Trimming shortened V by 4 bases and J by 11 bases, and 20 bases separated the two germline ends. CDR1 and CDR2 (germline): GTSNPN, SVGIG (reference sequence). Here the CDR3 reads CAWNSLGSGEAFF. CDR3 nucleotides: TGTGCCTGGAACTCACTCGGATCGGGGGAGGCTTTCTTT.

The chain links TRBV20-1 to TRBJ1-6, with 7 positions matching TRBD1. The V segment lost 3 bases and the J segment 3 bases; nucleotides outside the gene matches: 5. The V gene's germline CDR1 is DFQATT and CDR2 SNEGSKA (reference sequence). The CDR3 loop spans 15 amino acids. The CDR3 spells CSASRGTDYNSPLHF. The CDR3 DNA reads TGCAGTGCTAGCCGCGGGACAGACTATAATTCACCCCTCCACTTT.

A few counts support this clonotype. V is TRBV20-1 and J is TRBJ1-1, with a tentative D call TRBD1 (5 bases). In germline, CDR1 is DFQATT, CDR2 SNEGSKA (reference sequence). This CDR3 is 15 amino acids long. The V and J ends lost 0 bases and 0 bases respectively, with 11 bases between them. The CDR3 DNA is TGCAGTGCTAGAGATGGGGCCTTTTTGAACACTGAAGCTTTCTTT. Protein: CSARDGAFLNTEAFF.

The chain is built from TRBV7-9 and TRBJ1-2; TRBD1 agrees at 9 bases. Looked up from germline, CDR1 is SEHNR and CDR2 is FQNEAQ (reference sequence). J lost 13 bases, V lost 5 bases, and 8 bases had no gene match. The CDR3 is 12 amino acids. The CDR3 spells CASSPGQGSGTF. The CDR3 coding sequence is TGTGCCAGCAGCCCGGGACAGGGATCTGGCACCTTC.